What follows are 17 T cell receptor beta chains derived from one specimen sequenced in a study of CD8 T cells in ankylosing spondylitis. The study, taken as a whole, reports: Seven to nine highly homologous variants made up a TCR beta motif that seemed to typify ankylosing spondylitis blood.

Their antigens are not known. TCRdb re-analysed the 5' RACE reads in MiXCR, keeping a single row per CDR3 protein. The data contain hundreds of thousands of distinct CDR3 sequences, about 13% of them seen just once; the ten biggest clones take up 6.8%. Sequencing was carried out using blood, either unsorted or a sorted T cell fraction (not recorded which). These receptors all come from a male donor with ankylosing spondylitis.

In this sample, this clonotype turned up a few times. The genes are TRBV29-1 and TRBJ2-5; 9 nucleotides match TRBD2. J was trimmed by 4 bases and V by 3 bases; bases with no gene match: 6. The germline V gene encodes CDR1 SQVTM and CDR2 ANQGSEA. The CDR3 is 14 amino acids. CDR3 bases: TGCAGCGTTGAGTCTAGCGGGACCCCAGAGACCCAGTACTTC. Its translation: CSVESSGTPETQYF.

This clonotype has just a few counts. The J gene is TRBJ2-7, the V gene TRBV18; D is possibly TRBD1 (6 bases). V gave up 2 bases and J gave up 5 bases, with 10 bases separating them. Per germline, CDR1 KGHSH and CDR2 LQKENI. The CDR3 is made up of 13 amino acids. The CDR3 sequence: CASSPSRDNEQYV. CDR3 in DNA: TGTGCCAGCTCACCAAGCAGGGACAACGAGCAGTACGTC.

The rearrangement joins TRBV7-2 to TRBJ1-2; TRBD1 might be the D (6 bases). Trimming pared 6 bases from V and 5 bases from J, leaving 16 bases between. CDR1 is SGHTA and CDR2 is FQGNSA in the germline V gene. The CDR3 loop spans 14 amino acids. CDR3 coding DNA: TGTGCCAGCAGGATGGGGGCCAACGTTTATGGCTACACCTTC. Amino acid sequence: CASRMGANVYGYTF. Using reference TRBV7-2 and TRBJ1-2 for the parts outside the CDR3, the full variable domain is GAGVSQSPSNKVTEKGKDVELRCDPISGHTALYWYRQSLGQGLEFLIYFQGNSAPDKSGLPSDRFSAERTGGSVSTLTIQRTQQEDSAVYLCASRMGANVYGYTFGSGTRLTVV.

J is TRBJ1-2 and V is TRBV4-2; 7 nucleotides line up with TRBD1. From germline, CDR1 is LGHNA and CDR2 YNFKEQ. V gave up 0 bases and J gave up 4 bases; unmatched junction bases: 14. CDR3 length: 18 amino acids. CDR3 sequence reads: CASSQDPNRGQNIYGYTF. In DNA form, the CDR3 reads TGTGCCAGCAGCCAAGATCCCAACCGGGGACAGAATATCTATGGCTACACCTTC.

Only a few counts were recorded for this clonotype. This chain connects TRBV20-1 to TRBJ2-7; 8 nucleotides line up with TRBD2. After removal of 2 bases from V and 3 bases from J, the junction contained 3 bases not matched to a gene. Germline CDR1 DFQATT, CDR2 SNEGSKA (reference sequence). The CDR3 runs 13 residues. Here the CDR3 reads CSARSSGLYEQYF. The CDR3 bases are TGCAGTGCTAGATCTAGCGGGCTCTACGAGCAGTACTTC.

The V gene is TRBV9, the J gene TRBJ1-2, with a weak D call TRBD1 (5 bases). The CDR3 length is 17 residues. Germline V lookup: CDR1 SGDLS, CDR2 YYNGEE. The ends were cut back, 1 base at V and 8 bases at J, with 24 bases in the middle. The CDR3 here is CASSVMGPTSAPWGYTF. The CDR3 DNA is TGTGCCAGCAGCGTAATGGGACCTACGTCGGCCCCATGGGGCTACACCTTC.

The genes are TRBV6-1 and TRBJ2-2; D perhaps matches TRBD1 (6 bases). The CDR3 is 18 amino acids. The ends were cut back, 0 bases at V and 1 base at J, with 15 bases in the middle. The germline V gene encodes CDR1 MNHNS and CDR2 SASEGT. CDR3 bases: TGTGCCAGCAGTGAAGCGCCTATACAGGGTTTGAACACCGGGGAGCTGTTTTTT. Amino acid sequence: CASSEAPIQGLNTGELFF.

There are a few counts of this clonotype. This rearrangement joins TRBV14 to TRBJ2-7; D is tentatively TRBD1 or TRBD2 (5 bases each). Germline V CDR1 and CDR2: SGHDN, FVKESK. V gave up 4 bases and J gave up 0 bases, with 16 bases separating them. The CDR3 spans 16 residues. Written as DNA, the CDR3 is TGTGCCAGCAGCCTCCTTCGAGGGGAAAACTCCTACGAGCAGTACTTC. Translating gives CASSLLRGENSYEQYF.

This clonotype was detected a few times. The chain employs TRBV20-1 and TRBJ2-4; 11 bases match TRBD2. Per the germline V gene, CDR1 is DFQATT and CDR2 is SNEGSKA (reference sequence). This CDR3 has 15 amino acids. With 3 bases clipped from V and 9 bases from J, the junction kept 10 bases outside the gene matches. The CDR3 region is CSARVAGGGLGIQYF. The DNA of the CDR3 is TGCAGTGCTAGGGTAGCGGGAGGGGGTCTGGGCATTCAGTACTTC.

In this sample, this clonotype turned up a few times. The chain carries TRBV4-2 and TRBJ2-1; TRBD2 matches 8 bases. Germline loops: CDR1 LGHNA, CDR2 YNFKEQ. The ends lost 2 bases at V and 7 bases at J; junction bases unmatched: 10. This CDR3 has 16 residues. CDR3: CASSQIGTRSRNEQFF. As DNA, the CDR3 is TGTGCCAGCAGCCAAATTGGGACTAGAAGTAGGAATGAGCAGTTCTTC.

This chain joins TRBV5-1 and TRBJ2-1, with a possible D match to TRBD2 (6 bases). The germline V and J ends were trimmed by 4 bases and 5 bases, with 13 bases remaining between them. Germline V gene data show CDR1 as SGHRS and CDR2 as YFSETQ. The CDR3 length is 14 residues. The CDR3 nucleotides are TGCGCCAGCAGCCCTAACGCGGGGAACAATGAGCAGTTCTTC. Translating gives CASSPNAGNNEQFF.

This clonotype was counted a few times. Here the CDR3 DNA reads TGCGCCAGCACCCCGACAGGGCTTGCCTACAATGAGCAGTTCTTC. Translating it yields CASTPTGLAYNEQFF. The chain has TRBV5-1 and TRBJ2-1; 7 bases fit TRBD1. V shed 6 bases and J 2 bases; nucleotides not matched to a gene: 8. CDR1 and CDR2 from the germline V gene are SGHRS and YFSETQ. The CDR3 extends over 15 amino acids.

This clonotype was detected a few times. The chain uses TRBV20-1 and TRBJ2-4; TRBD2 matches at 8 bases. Per germline, CDR1 DFQATT and CDR2 SNEGSKA (reference sequence). This CDR3 contains 14 residues. V gave up 3 bases and J gave up 7 bases; unmatched junction bases: 8. DNA for the CDR3: TGCAGTGCTAGCCCCAGGGGCGGGAGGAACATTCAGTACTTC. Its protein product is CSASPRGGRNIQYF.

The gene calls are TRBV25-1 and TRBJ1-2; D is uncertain. The CDR3 extends over 13 amino acids. Trimming took off 6 bases at V and 4 bases at J, with 12 bases between the two ends. The germline CDR1 and CDR2 sequences are MGHDK and SYGVNS. The CDR3 reads CASSAGGFYGYTF. The CDR3 nucleotides read TGTGCCAGCAGCGCTGGTGGTTTCTATGGCTACACCTTC.

This clonotype was seen many times. The rearrangement links TRBV20-1 to TRBJ1-2, with D possibly TRBD1 on 5 matching bases. The V gene's germline CDR1 is DFQATT and CDR2 SNEGSKA (reference sequence). V was cut by 0 bases and J by 4 bases, with 15 bases left in between. The CDR3 contains 15 residues. CDR3 in amino acids: CSARDEGATSYGYTF. The CDR3 DNA sequence: TGCAGTGCTAGAGATGAAGGGGCCACCTCCTATGGCTACACCTTC.

This clonotype was detected a few times. DNA for the CDR3: TGCGCCAGCAGCCAAGCGGGACTAGCGGGAGTTGGAGTAGCCAAAAACATTCAGTACTTC. Translated: CASSQAGLAGVGVAKNIQYF. The chain uses TRBV4-1 and TRBJ2-4; 14 bases fit TRBD2. The V gene end was trimmed by 1 base and the J gene end by 0 bases; junction bases not matched to a gene: 8. The germline V gene has CDR1 MGHRA and CDR2 YSYEKL. The CDR3 extends over 20 amino acids.

This clonotype was seen many times. The rearrangement uses TRBV12-3 or TRBV12-4 and TRBJ1-2; possible D gene TRBD1, 5 bases. V dropped 6 bases and J dropped 0 bases, with 20 bases sitting between them. This CDR3 is built from 17 residues. The DNA of the CDR3 is TGTGCCAGCAGCCCCCGGGGCGGCCGCAATCCTAACTATGGCTACACCTTC. It yields the protein CASSPRGGRNPNYGYTF.